This TCR beta chain was sequenced during a study of blood T cell repertoires in COVID-19. Study-level information: The samples span acute and convalescent COVID-19 from the United States, Italy and Spain.

The authors' processing: Quantification of nucleated cells was approximated via reference gene primer amplification. The table came from immunoSEQ multiplex PCR; TCRdb's copy has only in-frame clones and leaves some out. The V and J calls and clone size are taken from that table; D and trimming were inferred from the DNA. The sample carries 200,000 to 300,000 clones, roughly four fifths recorded once. The germline CDR1 and CDR2 sequences are SEHNR and FQNEAQ (reference sequence). The CDR3 has 15 amino acids. Losses at the gene ends were 4 bases for V and 3 bases for J; bases not matched to a gene: 4.

The sequence derives from a woman in her late teens or twenties with acute or convalescent COVID-19. The specimen was peripheral blood. This chain joins TRBV7-9 and TRBJ2-2; TRBD1 agrees at 8 bases. The CDR3 region has the DNA TGTGCCAGCAGCTCGGGACAGGAACACACCGGGGAGCTGTTTTTT. Translated, it gives CASSSGQEHTGELFF.